This T cell receptor beta chain comes out of a study of blood T cell repertoires in COVID-19. The CDR3 loop spans 16 amino acids. Germline V CDR1 and CDR2: SGHKS, YYEKEE (reference sequence). Trimming removed 0 bases from V and 8 bases from J; junction bases left unmatched: 5. TCRdb keeps only in-frame clones here, not all; method: immunoSEQ multiplex PCR. The repertoire has some 110,000 clones, around 84% of them found once; the top ten carry roughly 1.4%. The TCR originated in a man aged 35-49 years with acute or convalescent COVID-19. The material sequenced was peripheral blood. The chain joins TRBV5-5 to TRBJ2-5; 15 positions match TRBD2. CDR3 sequence (DNA): TGTGCCAGCAGCTTGGGGTCGGGACTAGCGGGAGGAACCCAGTACTTC. This encodes CASSLGSGLAGGTQYF.